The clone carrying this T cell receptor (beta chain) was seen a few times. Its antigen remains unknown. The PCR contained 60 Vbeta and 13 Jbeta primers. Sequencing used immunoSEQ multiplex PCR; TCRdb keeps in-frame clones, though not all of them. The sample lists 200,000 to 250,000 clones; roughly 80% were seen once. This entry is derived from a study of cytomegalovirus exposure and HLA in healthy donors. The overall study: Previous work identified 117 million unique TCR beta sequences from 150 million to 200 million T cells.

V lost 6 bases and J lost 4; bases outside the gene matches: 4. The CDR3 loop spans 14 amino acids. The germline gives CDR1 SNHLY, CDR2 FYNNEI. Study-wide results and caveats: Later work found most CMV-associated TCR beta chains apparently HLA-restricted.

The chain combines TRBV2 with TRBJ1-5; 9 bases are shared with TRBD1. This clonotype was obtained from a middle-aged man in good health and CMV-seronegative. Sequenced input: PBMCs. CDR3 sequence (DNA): TGTGCCAGCAGCGTGGACAGGGGAAATCAGCCCCAGCATTTT. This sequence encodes CASSVDRGNQPQHF.